One sample yielded the 19 T cell receptor beta chains listed below, sequenced in a study of early T cells in non-severe SARS-CoV-2 infection. TCRdb re-derived calls from the 5' RACE reads in MiXCR, one entry per CDR3 protein. The table has about 49,000 distinct CDR3 sequences, over 3.5% seen once. The sample taken for sequencing was whole blood. These receptors were collected from an adult who was a healthcare worker with PCR-confirmed SARS-CoV-2 infection or an uninfected control (not recorded which).

This clonotype was found many times. The V gene is TRBV9, the J gene TRBJ2-3; maybe TRBD2 (5 bases). Germline V gives CDR1 SGDLS, CDR2 YYNGEE. This CDR3 region has 16 residues. V dropped 5 bases and J dropped 4 bases, with 20 bases sitting between them. The CDR3 sequence: CASSVYLGSGADTQYF. The CDR3 DNA follows: TGTGCCAGCAGTGTCTACTTGGGGAGCGGCGCAGATACGCAGTATTTT.

V and J are TRBV6-4 and TRBJ2-1; unclear D gene. Trimming stripped 4 bases from V and 6 bases from J, with 16 bases between. Looked up from germline, CDR1 is MRHNA and CDR2 is SNTAGT. This CDR3 is built from 15 residues. The CDR3, as DNA: TGTGCCAGCAGTGTCAGTGAGTGGGTGGGCAATGAGCAGTTCTTC. It specifies CASSVSEWVGNEQFF.

This clonotype has ten or more counts. CDR3 in DNA: TGTGCCAGCAGCCTCCTGACCCACGGGGAGACCCAGTACTTC. Its translation: CASSLLTHGETQYF. V is TRBV12-3 or TRBV12-4 and J is TRBJ2-5; D is ambiguous. The CDR3 is made up of 14 amino acids. V lost 6 bases and J lost 5, with 16 bases in between.

This clonotype was observed many times. The chain has TRBV9 and TRBJ2-4, with D unresolved. CDR1 and CDR2 from the germline V gene are SGDLS and YYNGEE. The V and J ends lost 0 bases and 1 base respectively, with 8 bases between them. This CDR3 region has 15 residues. This chain's CDR3 is CASSVGLGAKNIQYF. CDR3 nucleotide sequence: TGTGCCAGCAGCGTAGGTTTGGGTGCCAAAAACATTCAGTACTTC.

In this sample, this clonotype turned up many times. The chain has TRBV20-1 and TRBJ2-7, with D possibly called TRBD1 or TRBD2 (5 bases each). V was cut by 5 bases and J by 3 bases, with 23 bases left in between. There are 16 residues in the CDR3. Germline V lookup: CDR1 DFQATT, CDR2 SNEGSKA (reference sequence). The CDR3 loop is CSASSLDSYGIYEQYF. CDR3 coding DNA: TGCAGTGCTTCCTCCCTCGACAGTTACGGGATCTACGAGCAGTACTTC.

At least ten counts were recorded for this clonotype. The V gene is TRBV20-1, the J gene TRBJ1-2; 7 bases fit TRBD1. CDR1 is DFQATT, CDR2 SNEGSKA, per germline (reference sequence). J lost 4 bases, V lost 5 bases, and 4 bases had no gene match. CDR3 size: 12 residues. The CDR3, as DNA: TGCAGTGCTGGGGGACAGTCCTATGGCTACACCTTC. Translated, it gives CSAGGQSYGYTF.

This clonotype appeared many times. The rearrangement joins TRBV12-3 or TRBV12-4 to TRBJ2-5; TRBD2 might be the D (6 bases). V was pared by 5 bases and J by 2 bases, with 12 bases between. The CDR3 is made up of 14 amino acids. In DNA, the CDR3 is TGTGCCAGCAGTCCTCCGGGGGAGCAAGAGACCCAGTACTTC. It is translated as CASSPPGEQETQYF.

This clonotype appeared many times. The chain employs TRBV11-2 and TRBJ2-1; D unresolved. This CDR3 contains 14 residues. Germline loops: CDR1 SGHAT, CDR2 FQNNGV. Trimming took off 2 bases at V and 0 bases at J, with 5 bases between the two ends. The CDR3 nucleotides read TGTGCCAGCAGCTTATATAGCTCCTACAATGAGCAGTTCTTC. Amino acids: CASSLYSSYNEQFF.

Many counts were recorded for this clonotype. The chain couples TRBV20-1 to TRBJ2-1; 7 bases match TRBD2. V gave up 1 base and J gave up 0 bases; unmatched junction bases: 3. The CDR3 covers 15 residues. CDR1 is DFQATT and CDR2 is SNEGSKA in the germline V gene (reference sequence). DNA for the CDR3: TGCAGTGCTAGAGCGGCGGGGGTCTCCTACAATGAGCAGTTCTTC. This sequence encodes CSARAAGVSYNEQFF.

This clonotype came up many times. This sequence joins TRBV4-2 and TRBJ2-2; 9 bases are shared with TRBD1. The CDR3 is 15 residues long. V lost 4 bases, J lost 6 bases, and 6 bases stayed unmatched. Germline V gives CDR1 LGHNA, CDR2 YNFKEQ. As DNA, the CDR3 is TGTGCCAGCAGCCGAGCACGACAGGGGGCCGGGGAGCTGTTTTTT. Protein product: CASSRARQGAGELFF.

This clonotype came up many times. The chain carries TRBV12-3 or TRBV12-4 and TRBJ2-2; 7 bases align to TRBD1. This CDR3 has 13 residues. Unmatched junction bases numbered 1, after V lost 8 bases and J lost 1 base. Written as DNA, the CDR3 is TGTGCCAGCCGACAGGGGAACACCGGGGAGCTGTTTTTT. It yields the protein CASRQGNTGELFF.

The chain is built from TRBV5-1 and TRBJ2-2; no reliable D call. The ends were cut back, 0 bases at V and 3 bases at J, with 6 bases in the middle. Germline V gene lookup returns CDR1 SGHRS and CDR2 YFSETQ. This CDR3 region has 14 residues. DNA for the CDR3: TGCGCCAGCAGCTTGGTGACCTACACCGGGGAGCTGTTTTTT. It is translated as CASSLVTYTGELFF.

This clonotype was picked up many times. V and J are TRBV24-1 and TRBJ1-1; no definite D call. Per the germline V gene, CDR1 is KGHDR and CDR2 is SFDVKD. The V end was cut by 2 bases, the J end by 0 bases, with 3 bases between. CDR3 length: 13 residues. The CDR3 DNA reads TGTGCCACCAGTGATTCTGTGAACACTGAAGCTTTCTTT. Translated: CATSDSVNTEAFF.

This clonotype was observed many times. V usage is TRBV11-3 and J usage is TRBJ2-7, with 8 bases fitting TRBD1. Germline V lookup: CDR1 SGHNT, CDR2 YENEEA. The CDR3 is 13 residues long. The V and J ends lost 5 bases and 6 bases, in that order; junction bases with no gene match: 6. In DNA, the CDR3 is TGTGCCAGCAGCCTAACGACAGGGGCCGAGCAGTACTTC. Translation: CASSLTTGAEQYF. Full variable domain (remainder filled in from reference TRBV11-3 and TRBJ2-7): EAGVVQSPRYKIIEKKQPVAFWCNPISGHNTLYWYLQNLGQGPELLIRYENEEAVDDSQLPKDRFSAERLKGVDSTLKIQPAELGDSAVYLCASSLTTGAEQYFGPGTRLTVT.

The chain has TRBV2 and TRBJ2-7; 8 bases line up with TRBD1. CDR1 and CDR2 from the germline V gene are SNHLY and FYNNEI. Unmatched junction bases numbered 9, after V lost 5 bases and J lost 6 bases. This CDR3 is built from 14 residues. The CDR3 sequence is CASSKLTGEGEQYF. For the CDR3, the DNA is TGTGCCAGCAGTAAACTGACAGGGGAAGGCGAGCAGTACTTC.

This clonotype was seen only a few times. The chain joins TRBV4-2 to TRBJ1-2; D is perhaps TRBD1 (5 bases). This CDR3 has 17 amino acids. Looked up from germline, CDR1 is LGHNA and CDR2 is YNFKEQ. Trimming took off 1 base at V and 4 bases at J, with 19 bases between the two ends. The CDR3 DNA is TGTGCCAGCAGCCAAGGACAGTTCCAACTAGACGTCTATGGCTACACCTTC. Protein product: CASSQGQFQLDVYGYTF.

This clonotype was detected only a few times. The J gene is TRBJ2-1, the V gene TRBV20-1; 13 bases are a match to TRBD2. V dropped 3 bases and J dropped 12; count of bases not matched to a gene: 29. Germline V gene lookup returns CDR1 DFQATT and CDR2 SNEGSKA (reference sequence). This CDR3 spans 21 amino acids. The CDR3 spells CSASPDRLAGGLTASRRVQFF. The CDR3 DNA follows: TGCAGTGCTAGTCCTGATCGACTAGCGGGGGGTCTCACAGCTTCACGTCGCGTGCAGTTCTTC.

This sequence joins TRBV18 and TRBJ2-1, with 15 bases identical to TRBD2. J lost 10 bases, V lost 1 base, and 8 bases had no gene match. The CDR3 length is 17 residues. Germline V lookup: CDR1 KGHSH, CDR2 LQKENI. The CDR3 DNA reads TGTGCCAGCTCACCACGGACTAGCGGGAGGGGATTGGAAGAGCAGTTCTTC. It codes for CASSPRTSGRGLEEQFF.

This clonotype was observed many times. V and J are TRBV2 and TRBJ2-6; D perhaps matches TRBD1 (6 bases). This CDR3 spans 16 amino acids. CDR1 is SNHLY, CDR2 FYNNEI, per germline. V lost 6 bases to trimming and J lost 0 bases, with 12 bases between them. The CDR3 bases are TGTGCCAGCAGACAGGGACCGACCTCTGGGGCCAACGTCCTGACTTTC. Its translation: CASRQGPTSGANVLTF.